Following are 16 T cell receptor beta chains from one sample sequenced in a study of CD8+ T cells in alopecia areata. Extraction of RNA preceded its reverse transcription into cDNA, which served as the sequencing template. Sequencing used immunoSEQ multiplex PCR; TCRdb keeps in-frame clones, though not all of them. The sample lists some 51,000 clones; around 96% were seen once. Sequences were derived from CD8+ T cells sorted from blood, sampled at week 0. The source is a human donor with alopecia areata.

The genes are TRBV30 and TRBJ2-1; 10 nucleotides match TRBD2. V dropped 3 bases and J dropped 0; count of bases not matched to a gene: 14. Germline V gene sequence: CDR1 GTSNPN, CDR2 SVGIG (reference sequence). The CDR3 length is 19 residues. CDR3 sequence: CAWSDTSGAAPSSYNEQFF. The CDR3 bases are TGTGCCTGGAGCGACACTAGCGGGGCCGCCCCAAGCTCCTACAATGAGCAGTTCTTC.

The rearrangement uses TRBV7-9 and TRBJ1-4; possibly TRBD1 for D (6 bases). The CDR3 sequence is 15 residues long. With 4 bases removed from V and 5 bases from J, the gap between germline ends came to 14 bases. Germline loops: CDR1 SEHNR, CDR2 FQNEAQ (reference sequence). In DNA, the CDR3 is TGTGCCAGCAGCTCCCACCAGGGGACCAATGAAAAACTGTTTTTT. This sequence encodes CASSSHQGTNEKLFF.

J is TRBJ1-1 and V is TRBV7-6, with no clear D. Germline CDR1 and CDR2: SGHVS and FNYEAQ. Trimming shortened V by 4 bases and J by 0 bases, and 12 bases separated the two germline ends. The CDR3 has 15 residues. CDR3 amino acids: CASSSDGLMNTEAFF. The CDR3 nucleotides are TGTGCCAGCAGCTCGGACGGACTGATGAACACTGAAGCTTTCTTT. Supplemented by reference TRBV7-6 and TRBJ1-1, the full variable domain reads GAGVSQSPRYKVTKRGQDVALRCDPISGHVSLYWYRQALGQGPEFLTYFNYEAQQDKSGLPNDRFSAERPEGSISTLTIQRTEQRDSAMYRCASSSDGLMNTEAFFGQGTRLTVV.

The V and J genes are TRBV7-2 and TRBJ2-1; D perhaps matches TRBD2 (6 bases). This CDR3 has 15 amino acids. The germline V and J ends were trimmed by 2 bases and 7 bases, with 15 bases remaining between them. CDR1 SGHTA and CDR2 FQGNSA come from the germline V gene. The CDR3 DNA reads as TGTGCCAGCAGCTTACAGGCGGGGTCGCTGAATGAGCAGTTCTTC. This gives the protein CASSLQAGSLNEQFF.

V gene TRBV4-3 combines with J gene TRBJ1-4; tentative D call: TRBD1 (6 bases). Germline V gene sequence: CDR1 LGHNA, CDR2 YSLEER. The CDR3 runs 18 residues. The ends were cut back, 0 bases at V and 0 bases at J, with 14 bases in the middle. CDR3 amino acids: CASSQDWAGASTNEKLFF. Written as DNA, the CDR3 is TGCGCCAGCAGCCAAGATTGGGCAGGGGCCTCAACTAATGAAAAACTGTTTTTT.

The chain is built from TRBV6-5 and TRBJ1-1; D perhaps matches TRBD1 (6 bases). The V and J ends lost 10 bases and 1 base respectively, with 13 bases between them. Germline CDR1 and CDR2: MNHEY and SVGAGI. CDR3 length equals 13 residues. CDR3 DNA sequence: TGTGCCACCAAGGGGGGGGCGAACACTGAAGCTTTCTTT. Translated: CATKGGANTEAFF.

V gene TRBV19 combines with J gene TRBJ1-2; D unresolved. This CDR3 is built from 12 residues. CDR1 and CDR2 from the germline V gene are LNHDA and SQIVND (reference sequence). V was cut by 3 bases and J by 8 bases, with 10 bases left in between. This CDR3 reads CASSIGVGGYTF. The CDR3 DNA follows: TGTGCCAGTAGTATCGGAGTAGGCGGCTACACCTTC.

The CDR3 spells CASSLGGSEQYF. As DNA, the CDR3 is TGTGCCAGCAGCTTGGGGGGGAGCGAGCAGTACTTC. This sequence joins TRBV5-6 and TRBJ2-7; D may match TRBD1 or TRBD2 (5 bases each). Germline lookup yields CDR1 SGHDT and CDR2 YYEEEE. Trimming took 0 bases from V and 6 from J, leaving 7 bases between them. There are 12 residues in the CDR3. The full variable domain, rest sourced from reference TRBV5-6 and TRBJ2-7, is DAGVTQSPTHLIKTRGQQVTLRCSPKSGHDTVSWYQQALGQGPQFIFQYYEEEERQRGNFPDRFSGHQFPNYSSELNVNALLLGDSALYLCASSLGGSEQYFGPGTRLTVT.

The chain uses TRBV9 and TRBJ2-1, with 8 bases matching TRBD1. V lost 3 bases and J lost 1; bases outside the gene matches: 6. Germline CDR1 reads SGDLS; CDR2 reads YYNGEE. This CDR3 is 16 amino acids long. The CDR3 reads CASSARGLWSYNEQFF. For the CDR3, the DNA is TGTGCCAGCAGCGCCAGGGGGCTTTGGTCCTACAATGAGCAGTTCTTC.

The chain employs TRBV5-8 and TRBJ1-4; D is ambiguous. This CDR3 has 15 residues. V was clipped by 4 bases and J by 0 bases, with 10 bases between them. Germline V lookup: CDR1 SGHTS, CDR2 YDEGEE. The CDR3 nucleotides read TGTGCCAGCAGCCCAGAGACGGCAACTAATGAAAAACTGTTTTTT. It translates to CASSPETATNEKLFF.

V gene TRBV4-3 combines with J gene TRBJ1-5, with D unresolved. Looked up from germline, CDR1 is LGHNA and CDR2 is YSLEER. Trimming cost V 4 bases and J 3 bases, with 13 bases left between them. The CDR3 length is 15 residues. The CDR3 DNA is TGCGCCAGCAGCCCCTACCGGGAGGACAATCAGCCCCAGCATTTT. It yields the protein CASSPYREDNQPQHF.

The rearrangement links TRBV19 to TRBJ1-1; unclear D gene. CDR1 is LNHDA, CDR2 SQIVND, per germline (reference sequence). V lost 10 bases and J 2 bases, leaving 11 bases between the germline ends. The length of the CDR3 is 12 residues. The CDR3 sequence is CATRSDNTEAFF. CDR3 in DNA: TGTGCCACGAGGTCGGACAACACTGAAGCTTTCTTT.

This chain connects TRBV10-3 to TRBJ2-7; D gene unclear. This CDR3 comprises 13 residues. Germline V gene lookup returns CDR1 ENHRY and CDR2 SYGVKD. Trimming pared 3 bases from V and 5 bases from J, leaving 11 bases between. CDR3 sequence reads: CAISDLSADEQYF. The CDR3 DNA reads TGTGCCATCAGTGACCTCAGTGCGGACGAGCAGTACTTC.

CDR3 in DNA: TGCGCCAGCAGCCAAGAACCTAGCGGGGGGGCTGATGAGCAGTTCTTC. It encodes CASSQEPSGGADEQFF. The V and J genes are TRBV4-1 and TRBJ2-1, with 12 bases matching TRBD2. Trimming at V came to 0 bases and at J to 8 bases, leaving 5 bases not matched to a gene. CDR1 is MGHRA and CDR2 is YSYEKL in the germline V gene. The CDR3 extends over 16 amino acids.

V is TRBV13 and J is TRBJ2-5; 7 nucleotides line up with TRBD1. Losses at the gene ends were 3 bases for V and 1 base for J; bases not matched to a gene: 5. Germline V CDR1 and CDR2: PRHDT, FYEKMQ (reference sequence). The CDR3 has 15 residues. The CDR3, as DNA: TGTGCCAGCAGCTTGTTGGCAGGGGGCCAAGAGACCCAGTACTTC. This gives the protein CASSLLAGGQETQYF.

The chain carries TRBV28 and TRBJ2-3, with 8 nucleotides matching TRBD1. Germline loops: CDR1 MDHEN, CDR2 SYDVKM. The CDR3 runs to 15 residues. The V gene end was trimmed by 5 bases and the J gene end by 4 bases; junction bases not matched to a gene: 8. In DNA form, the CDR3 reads TGTGCCAGCAGTCCGGACAGGGTCAGGCCAGATACGCAGTATTTT. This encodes CASSPDRVRPDTQYF.